This T cell receptor beta chain was sequenced during a study of control samples from healthy donors and cancer patients. Repertoires were generated with immunoSEQ multiplex PCR, while TCRdb's copy carries only in-frame clones and drops some. This sample has about 55,000 clones; roughly 94% occur once, and the top ten carry 2.4%. Germline values: CDR1 SGHVS, CDR2 FNYEAQ. After removal of 5 bases from V and 2 bases from J, the junction contained 11 bases not matched to a gene. The CDR3 has 16 residues. The sample taken for sequencing was blood. The chain links TRBV7-6 to TRBJ2-7; TRBD1 agrees at 8 bases. The source of this sequence is a man in his thirties or forties in good health. In nucleotides, the CDR3 is TGTGCCAGCAGCACCGGGACAGGAAGACAAGCCTACGAGCAGTACTTC. Encoded protein: CASSTGTGRQAYEQYF.